The clone carrying this T cell receptor (beta chain) was counted only a few times. A read error may produce the germline difference seen at one junction end. Repertoires were generated with immunoSEQ multiplex PCR, while TCRdb's copy carries only in-frame clones and drops some. The sample yields over 200,000 clones, about 90% seen once. The sample comes from a study of blood T cell repertoires in COVID-19. CDR3 length: 16 residues. Germline CDR1 LGHDT, CDR2 YNNKEL (reference sequence). The source of this sequence is a woman aged 45-65 years in a cohort exposed to, infected with or recovered from COVID-19 (not recorded which). The chain carries TRBV3-1 (or the pseudogene TRBV3-2) and TRBJ2-2; D gene uncertain. Sequenced sample: PBMCs or T cells enriched from blood (not recorded which). CDR3 sequence reads: CASSQARQRNTGELFF. DNA for the CDR3: TGTGCCAGCAGTCAAGCGCGTCAGCGGAACACCGGGGAGCTGTTTTTT.